This T cell receptor (beta chain) was documented in a study of early T cells in non-severe SARS-CoV-2 infection. Study-wide context: Bulk RNA isolated from unsorted whole blood underwent sequencing; chains were not paired.

Concerning this clonotype: The target antigen is unknown.

Each single cDNA molecule received a unique molecular identifier. From the 5' RACE reads, TCRdb called clonotypes with MiXCR, one entry per CDR3 protein. The sample has 70,000 or so distinct CDR3 sequences, roughly 15% seen once. Regarding the study as a whole: Matching with VDJdb favored anti-spike CD8 responses (missing private and CD4 specificities).

This TCR was recovered from an adult who was a healthcare worker with PCR-confirmed SARS-CoV-2 infection or an uninfected control (not recorded which). The sequenced sample was whole blood.

The CDR3 nucleotides read TGTGCCTGGAGTGACCTGGCCAGCGGGGGAGACTACAATGAGCAGTTCTTC. This encodes CAWSDLASGGDYNEQFF. The chain is built from TRBV30 and TRBJ2-1; TRBD2 agrees at 8 bases. Germline V gene sequence: CDR1 GTSNPN, CDR2 SVGIG (reference sequence). CDR3 length: 17 amino acids. J was trimmed by 3 bases and V by 1 base; bases with no gene match: 11. Drawing the rest from reference TRBV30 and TRBJ2-1, the complete variable domain is SQTIHQWPATLVQPVGSPLSLECTVEGTSNPNLYWYRQAAGRGLQLLFYSVGIGQISSEVPQNLSASRPQDRQFILSSKKLLLSDSGFYLCAWSDLASGGDYNEQFFGPGTRLTVL.